One sample yielded the 28 T cell receptor beta chains listed below, sequenced in a study of blood T cell repertoires in COVID-19. TCRdb's copy holds only in-frame clones and misses some; the assay was immunoSEQ multiplex PCR. In the table there are under 250,000 clones, around 84% of which are singletons. Sequencing input: peripheral blood. The receptors were sampled from a woman aged 70-85 years with active or convalescent COVID-19.

The J gene is TRBJ1-6, the V gene TRBV7-2; the D is unclear. CDR1 is SGHTA, CDR2 FQGNSA, per germline. The length of the CDR3 is 19 residues. The V end was cut by 5 bases, the J end by 0 bases, with 20 bases between. CDR3 coding DNA: TGTGCCAGCAGCCTACGGAGTTCGACGGGGAGCTCCTATAATTCACCCCTCCACTTT. This gives the protein CASSLRSSTGSSYNSPLHF.

V is TRBV19 and J is TRBJ1-5; 7 bases align to TRBD1. Trimming removed 5 bases from V and 0 bases from J; junction bases left unmatched: 7. This CDR3 has 16 amino acids. Germline lookup yields CDR1 LNHDA and CDR2 SQIVND (reference sequence). CDR3 sequence: CASSGQGGNSNQPQHF. CDR3 in DNA: TGTGCCAGTAGTGGTCAGGGGGGTAATAGCAATCAGCCCCAGCATTTT.

CDR3 sequence reads: CASSYLLAGGYNEQFF. CDR3 nucleotides: TGTGCCAGCAGTTACTTGTTAGCGGGGGGCTACAATGAGCAGTTCTTC. The chain has TRBV6-2 or TRBV6-3 and TRBJ2-1; the match to TRBD2 covers 10 bases. CDR3 length: 16 residues. After removal of 1 base from V and 3 bases from J, the junction contained 3 bases not matched to a gene. Germline loops: CDR1 MNHEY, CDR2 SVGEGT.

This chain links TRBV11-2 with TRBJ2-7; 9 bases fit TRBD1. Losses at the gene ends were 6 bases for V and 4 bases for J; bases not matched to a gene: 13. The CDR3 is 16 amino acids. Germline V gene lookup returns CDR1 SGHAT and CDR2 FQNNGV. In DNA, the CDR3 is TGTGCCAGCAGTCTCTCCGGGACAGGGAATTTTTACGAGCAGTACTTC. Translation: CASSLSGTGNFYEQYF.

This clone was recorded only once. The gene calls are TRBV6-5 and TRBJ1-2; D is unresolved. Germline CDR1 and CDR2: MNHEY and SVGAGI. V gave up 6 bases and J gave up 3 bases, with 11 bases separating them. This CDR3 contains 13 residues. The CDR3 sequence is CASRQWGDYGYTF. Here the CDR3 DNA reads TGTGCCAGCAGGCAGTGGGGAGACTATGGCTACACCTTC.

V gene TRBV5-5 combines with J gene TRBJ1-3, with D possibly matching TRBD1 (6 bases). The CDR3 is 14 residues long. Germline V lookup: CDR1 SGHKS, CDR2 YYEKEE (reference sequence). Trimming took off 4 bases at V and 4 bases at J, with 12 bases between the two ends. The CDR3 is CASSLRGSGNTIYF. DNA for the CDR3: TGTGCCAGCAGCCTCAGGGGTTCCGGAAACACCATATATTTT.

The chain carries TRBV6-2 or TRBV6-3 and TRBJ2-4; TRBD1 might be the D (6 bases). Germline CDR1 reads MNHEY; CDR2 reads SVGEGT. The CDR3 consists of 13 residues. V gave up 3 bases and J gave up 12 bases, with 15 bases separating them. The CDR3 is CASSYSEIGGQYF. Here the CDR3 DNA reads TGTGCCAGCAGTTATTCTGAGATAGGGGGTCAGTACTTC.

The rearrangement links TRBV15 to TRBJ1-1; D might be TRBD1 (6 bases). The CDR3 totals 15 residues. Per germline, CDR1 LNHNV and CDR2 YYDKDF (reference sequence). V lost 1 base and J lost 0, with 9 bases in between. Here the CDR3 reads CATSRGQGLNTEAFF. DNA of the CDR3: TGTGCCACCAGCAGAGGTCAGGGGCTGAACACTGAAGCTTTCTTT.

The chain uses TRBV19 and TRBJ1-2, with D perhaps TRBD1 (5 bases). CDR1 is LNHDA, CDR2 SQIVND, per germline (reference sequence). The V end lost 3 bases, the J end lost 3 bases, and 11 bases lay between the germline ends. The CDR3 has 14 residues. CDR3 sequence: CASSIRGADYGYTF. DNA for the CDR3: TGTGCCAGTAGTATTCGCGGGGCAGACTATGGCTACACCTTC.

Note on this clone: The same CDR3 can be traced to other DNA sequences in this sample. V usage is TRBV24-1 and J usage is TRBJ1-1; D is uncertain. There are 13 residues in the CDR3. Deletions cut 3 bases from V and 6 bases from J, with 10 bases between. Germline CDR1 KGHDR, CDR2 SFDVKD. CDR3 sequence reads: CATSDPGRAEAFF. CDR3 bases: TGTGCCACCAGTGATCCCGGGAGGGCTGAAGCTTTCTTT.

The V and J genes are TRBV3-1 (or the pseudogene TRBV3-2) and TRBJ1-1, with 10 bases lining up with TRBD1. CDR1 LGHDT and CDR2 YNNKEL come from the germline V gene (reference sequence). This CDR3 is built from 18 residues. The V segment lost 2 bases and the J segment 12 bases; nucleotides outside the gene matches: 21. The CDR3 nucleotides are TGTGCCAGCAGCCAAAGACCCTTAAGTTCCGGGACAGGGGTTCAATCTTTCTTT. This translates into CASSQRPLSSGTGVQSFF.

The rearrangement links TRBV19 to TRBJ1-2; 12 bases align to TRBD1. CDR1 is LNHDA, CDR2 SQIVND, per germline (reference sequence). The CDR3 sequence is 13 residues long. Trimming removed 3 bases from V and 8 bases from J; junction bases left unmatched: 1. The CDR3: CASSIGTGGGYTF. The CDR3 nucleotides read TGTGCCAGTAGTATTGGGACAGGGGGCGGCTACACCTTC. The full variable domain, completed using reference TRBV19 and TRBJ1-2, is DGGITQSPKYLFRKEGQNVTLSCEQNLNHDAMYWYRQDPGQGLRLIYYSQIVNDFQKGDIAEGYSVSREKKESFPLTVTSAQKNPTAFYLCASSIGTGGGYTFGSGTRLTVV.

The chain uses TRBV12-3 or TRBV12-4 and TRBJ1-1; no firm D call. V was cut by 3 bases and J by 10 bases, with 9 bases left in between. The CDR3 sequence is 11 residues long. For the CDR3, the DNA is TGTGCCAGCAGTTTCAATAGCGGAGCTTTCTTT. It codes for CASSFNSGAFF.

The chain joins TRBV6-4 to TRBJ2-1, with 7 bases aligning to TRBD1. Germline V gene lookup returns CDR1 MRHNA and CDR2 SNTAGT. The CDR3 consists of 14 residues. The V and J ends lost 7 bases and 6 bases, in that order; junction bases with no gene match: 9. CDR3 coding DNA: TGTGCCAGCAAAGGGGGCGCGGAGGTCAATGAGCAGTTCTTC. Translation gives CASKGGAEVNEQFF.

This rearrangement joins TRBV6-2 or TRBV6-3 to TRBJ1-1; no definite D call. Trimming left V 5 bases short and J 3 bases short, with 22 bases between. The CDR3 totals 17 residues. Germline V gives CDR1 MNHEY, CDR2 SVGEGT. CDR3 amino acids: CASSLQAYGGLDTEAFF. Here the CDR3 DNA reads TGTGCCAGCAGTCTCCAGGCCTACGGAGGTTTGGACACTGAAGCTTTCTTT.

The chain joins TRBV2 to TRBJ1-1; maybe TRBD1 (6 bases). CDR1 and CDR2 from the germline V gene are SNHLY and FYNNEI. This CDR3 spans 14 amino acids. V was trimmed by 5 bases and J by 7 bases, leaving 17 bases between them. Written as DNA, the CDR3 is TGTGCCAGCAGTTTAGGGGGTGGGTTTGGTGAAGCTTTCTTT. This encodes CASSLGGGFGEAFF.

This clone appeared a few times. The V call is TRBV18, the J call TRBJ1-6, with D tentatively TRBD1 (5 bases). The CDR3 is 14 residues long. Germline lookup yields CDR1 KGHSH and CDR2 LQKENI. V shed 3 bases and J shed 6 bases, with 9 bases lying between them. The CDR3 nucleotides are TGTGCCAGCTCACCTGTGCAGGGTAATTCACCCCTCCACTTT. It is translated as CASSPVQGNSPLHF. The full variable domain, with the rest looked up from reference TRBV18 and TRBJ1-6, is NAGVMQNPRHLVRRRGQEARLRCSPMKGHSHVYWYRQLPEEGLKFMVYLQKENIIDESGMPKERFSAEFPKEGPSILRIQQVVRGDSAAYFCASSPVQGNSPLHFGNGTRLTVT.

The chain employs TRBV6-2 or TRBV6-3 and TRBJ2-7; TRBD2 is a possible D gene (5 bases). Trimming took off 0 bases at V and 2 bases at J, with 14 bases between the two ends. Germline CDR1 and CDR2: MNHEY and SVGEGT. The CDR3 totals 16 residues. The chain's CDR3 is CASSYSMGETAYEQYF. CDR3 DNA: TGTGCCAGCAGTTACTCGATGGGAGAAACAGCCTACGAGCAGTACTTC.

This chain links TRBV18 with TRBJ2-5; a possible D gene is TRBD1 (6 bases). The CDR3 is 13 amino acids. Trimming stripped 6 bases from V and 3 bases from J, with 11 bases between. Per the germline V gene, CDR1 is KGHSH and CDR2 is LQKENI. The CDR3 DNA is TGTGCCAGCTCCCCTGACAGGAAAGAGACCCAGTACTTC. Translation: CASSPDRKETQYF.

The chain uses TRBV9 and TRBJ2-4, with 10 bases identical to TRBD1. CDR1 is SGDLS and CDR2 is YYNGEE in the germline V gene. Trimming cost V 0 bases and J 7 bases; bases outside gene matches: 4. This CDR3 comprises 15 residues. The CDR3 DNA sequence: TGTGCCAGCAGCGTAGTAGGGACAGGGGTCAACATTCAGTACTTC. Translated: CASSVVGTGVNIQYF.

The genes are TRBV6-5 and TRBJ2-1, with no clear D. This CDR3 comprises 14 residues. The germline V gene encodes CDR1 MNHEY and CDR2 SVGAGI. Trimming took off 2 bases at V and 7 bases at J, with 12 bases between the two ends. The CDR3 DNA reads as TGTGCCAGCAGTTACCAGTTTTCCTCGAATGAGCAGTTCTTC. Its translation is CASSYQFSSNEQFF.

The chain carries TRBV7-9 and TRBJ2-3; D possibly corresponds to TRBD2 (5 bases). Between the trimmed V and J ends, which lost 5 bases and 2 bases, there was a span of 14 bases. This CDR3 has 15 amino acids. Germline values: CDR1 SEHNR, CDR2 FQNEAQ (reference sequence). CDR3 residues: CASSRTARDTDTQYF. CDR3 DNA sequence: TGTGCCAGCAGCCGTACGGCGAGGGACACAGATACGCAGTATTTT.

The chain couples TRBV25-1 to TRBJ2-2, with D possibly TRBD2 on 5 matching bases. Trimming removed 3 bases at V and 3 bases at J, with 8 bases between. The CDR3 is made up of 14 amino acids. In germline, CDR1 is MGHDK, CDR2 SYGVNS. The CDR3 region has the DNA TGTGCCAGCAGTGATTGGCGGGACACCGGGGAGCTGTTTTTT. It yields the protein CASSDWRDTGELFF.

This chain links TRBV10-2 with TRBJ1-1; TRBD1 might be the D (5 bases). V was pared by 5 bases and J by 3 bases, with 10 bases between. Germline V gene sequence: CDR1 WSHSY, CDR2 SAAADI. The CDR3 has 13 amino acids. CDR3 nucleotide sequence: TGCGCCAGCAGTAAGACAGCTTACACTGAAGCTTTCTTT. Its protein is CASSKTAYTEAFF.

The V and J genes are TRBV24-1 and TRBJ1-5, with TRBD1 matching 8 bases. CDR1 and CDR2 from the germline V gene are KGHDR and SFDVKD. With 3 bases clipped from V and 2 bases from J, the junction kept 8 bases outside the gene matches. The CDR3 covers 17 residues. This chain's CDR3 is CATSDTRTGKGNQPQHF. Here the CDR3 DNA reads TGTGCCACCAGTGATACCCGGACAGGGAAGGGCAATCAGCCCCAGCATTTT.

The chain employs TRBV10-3 and TRBJ1-3, with 7 bases that match TRBD1. CDR1 is ENHRY and CDR2 is SYGVKD in the germline V gene. The J segment lost 4 bases and the V segment lost 4 bases, leaving 7 bases of the junction unmatched. This CDR3 has 15 residues. The CDR3 loop is CAISVQTGIGNTIYF. CDR3 in DNA: TGTGCCATCAGTGTACAGACAGGGATCGGAAACACCATATATTTT.

This clone was counted between two and nine times. The chain employs TRBV7-9 and TRBJ1-2; the D gene is possibly TRBD1 (6 bases). Germline values: CDR1 SEHNR, CDR2 FQNEAQ (reference sequence). V was pared by 4 bases and J by 8 bases, with 11 bases between. The CDR3 sequence is 12 residues long. The CDR3 DNA reads as TGTGCCAGCAGCTACCTCCAGGGGGGCTACACCTTC. Protein sequence: CASSYLQGGYTF.

CDR3 loop: CASSLDRGAEAFF. The CDR3, as DNA: TGTGCCAGCAGCCTCGACAGGGGAGCTGAAGCTTTCTTT. This chain links TRBV7-3 with TRBJ1-1; 8 positions agree with TRBD1. The CDR3 extends over 13 amino acids. The V segment lost 5 bases and the J segment 6 bases; nucleotides outside the gene matches: 5. Germline V gene sequence: CDR1 SGHTA, CDR2 FQGTGA.